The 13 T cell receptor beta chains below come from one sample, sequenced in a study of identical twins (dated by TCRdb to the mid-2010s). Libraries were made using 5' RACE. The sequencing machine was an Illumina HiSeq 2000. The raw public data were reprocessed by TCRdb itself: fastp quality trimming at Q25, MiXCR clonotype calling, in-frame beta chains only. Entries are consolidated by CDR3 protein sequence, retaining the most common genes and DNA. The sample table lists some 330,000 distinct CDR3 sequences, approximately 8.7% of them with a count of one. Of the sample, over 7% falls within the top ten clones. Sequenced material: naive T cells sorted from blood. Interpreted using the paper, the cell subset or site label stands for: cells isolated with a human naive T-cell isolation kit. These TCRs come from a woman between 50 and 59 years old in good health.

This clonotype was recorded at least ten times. CDR3 sequence: CASSGGQARGYTF. The CDR3 coding sequence is TGTGCCAGCAGCGGGGGACAGGCACGGGGCTACACCTTC. The chain is built from TRBV12-3 or TRBV12-4 and TRBJ1-2, with 8 bases aligning to TRBD1. The CDR3 totals 13 residues. Trimming removed 6 bases from V and 8 bases from J; junction bases left unmatched: 8.

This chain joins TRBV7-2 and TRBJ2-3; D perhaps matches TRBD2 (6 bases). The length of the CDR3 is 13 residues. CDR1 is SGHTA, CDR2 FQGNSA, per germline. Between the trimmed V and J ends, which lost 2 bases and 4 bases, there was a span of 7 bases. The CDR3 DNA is TGTGCCAGCAGCTTACGGGGGTCAGATACGCAGTATTTT. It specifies CASSLRGSDTQYF. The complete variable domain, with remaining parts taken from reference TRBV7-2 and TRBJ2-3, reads GAGVSQSPSNKVTEKGKDVELRCDPISGHTALYWYRQSLGQGLEFLIYFQGNSAPDKSGLPSDRFSAERTGGSVSTLTIQRTQQEDSAVYLCASSLRGSDTQYFGPGTRLTVL.

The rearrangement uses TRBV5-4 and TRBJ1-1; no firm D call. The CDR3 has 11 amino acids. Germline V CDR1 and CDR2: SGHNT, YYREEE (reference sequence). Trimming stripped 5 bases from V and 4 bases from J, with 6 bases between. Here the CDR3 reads CASSKGTEAFF. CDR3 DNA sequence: TGTGCCAGCAGTAAGGGCACTGAAGCTTTCTTT.

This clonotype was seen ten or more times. The CDR3 loop reads CASSLEEFYGYTF. CDR3 in DNA: TGTGCCAGCAGTTTGGAGGAGTTCTATGGCTACACCTTC. The gene calls are TRBV12-3 or TRBV12-4 and TRBJ1-2; D is unresolved. This CDR3 spans 13 amino acids. Trimming pared 3 bases from V and 4 bases from J, leaving 9 bases between.

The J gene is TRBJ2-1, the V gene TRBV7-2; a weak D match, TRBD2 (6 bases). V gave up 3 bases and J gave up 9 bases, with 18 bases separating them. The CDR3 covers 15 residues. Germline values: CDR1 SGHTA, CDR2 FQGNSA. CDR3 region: CASSFETRGLGEQFF. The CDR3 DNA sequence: TGTGCCAGCAGCTTTGAGACTAGAGGGTTAGGTGAGCAGTTCTTC. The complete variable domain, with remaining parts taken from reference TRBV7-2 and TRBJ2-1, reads GAGVSQSPSNKVTEKGKDVELRCDPISGHTALYWYRQSLGQGLEFLIYFQGNSAPDKSGLPSDRFSAERTGGSVSTLTIQRTQQEDSAVYLCASSFETRGLGEQFFGPGTRLTVL.

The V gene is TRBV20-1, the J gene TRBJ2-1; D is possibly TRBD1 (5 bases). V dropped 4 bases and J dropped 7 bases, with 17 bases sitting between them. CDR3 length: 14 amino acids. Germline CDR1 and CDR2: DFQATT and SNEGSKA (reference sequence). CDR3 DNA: TGCAGTGCTATTCACGCTAGTGGGGCTAATGAGCAGTTCTTC. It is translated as CSAIHASGANEQFF.

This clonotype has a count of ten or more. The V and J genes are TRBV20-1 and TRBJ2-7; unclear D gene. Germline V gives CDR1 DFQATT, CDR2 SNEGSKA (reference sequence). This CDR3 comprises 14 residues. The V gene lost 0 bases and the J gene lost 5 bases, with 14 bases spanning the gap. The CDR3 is CSARDSGRQDEQYV. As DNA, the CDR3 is TGCAGTGCTAGAGATTCGGGCAGGCAAGACGAGCAGTACGTC.

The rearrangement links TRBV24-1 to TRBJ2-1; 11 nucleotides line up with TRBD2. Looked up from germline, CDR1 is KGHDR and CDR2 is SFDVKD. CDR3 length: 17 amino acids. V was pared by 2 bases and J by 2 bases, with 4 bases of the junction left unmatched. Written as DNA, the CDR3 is TGTGCCACCAGTGATTCCGGGACTAGCGGACCCTACAATGAGCAGTTCTTC. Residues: CATSDSGTSGPYNEQFF.

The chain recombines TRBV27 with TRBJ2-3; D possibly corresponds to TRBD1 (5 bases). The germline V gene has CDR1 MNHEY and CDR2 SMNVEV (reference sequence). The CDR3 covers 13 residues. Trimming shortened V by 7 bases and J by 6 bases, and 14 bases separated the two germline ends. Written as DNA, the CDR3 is TGTGCCAGCATTGCAGGGATTGGGGATACGCAGTATTTT. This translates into CASIAGIGDTQYF.

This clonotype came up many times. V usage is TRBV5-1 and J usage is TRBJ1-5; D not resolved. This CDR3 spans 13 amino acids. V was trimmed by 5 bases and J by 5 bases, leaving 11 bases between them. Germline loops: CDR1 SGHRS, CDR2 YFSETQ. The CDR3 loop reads CASRPDGDQPQHF. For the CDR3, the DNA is TGCGCCAGCAGGCCGGACGGGGATCAGCCCCAGCATTTT.

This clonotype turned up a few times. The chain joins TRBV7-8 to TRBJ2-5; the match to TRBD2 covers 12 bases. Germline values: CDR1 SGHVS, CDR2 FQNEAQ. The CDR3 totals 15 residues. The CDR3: CVSSGRAVLQETQYF. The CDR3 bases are TGTGTCTCTAGCGGGAGGGCCGTTCTACAAGAGACCCAGTACTTC.

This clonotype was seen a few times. CDR3 bases: TGCGCCAGCAGCCGCCAGGGACAGGGGGCGAGGGAGCAGTACTTC. Its protein product is CASSRQGQGAREQYF. The chain links TRBV5-1 to TRBJ2-7; TRBD1 agrees at 12 bases. CDR1 SGHRS and CDR2 YFSETQ come from the germline V gene. CDR3 length: 15 amino acids. V lost 4 bases, J lost 7 bases, and 9 bases stayed unmatched.

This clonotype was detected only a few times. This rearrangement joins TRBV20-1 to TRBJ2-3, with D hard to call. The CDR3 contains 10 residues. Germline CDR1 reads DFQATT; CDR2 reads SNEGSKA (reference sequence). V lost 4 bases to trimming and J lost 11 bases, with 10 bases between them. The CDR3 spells CSAKTVGQYF. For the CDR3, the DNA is TGCAGTGCTAAGACGGTCGGGCAGTATTTT.